A selection of T cell receptor beta chains follows, all from one sample in a study of blood T cell repertoires in COVID-19. The repertoire was sequenced with immunoSEQ multiplex PCR; TCRdb's copy has only in-frame clones and lacks some. The table has under 300,000 clones, around 91% seen once; the top ten hold over 2%. Sequencing input: PBMCs or T cells enriched from blood (not recorded which). The receptors were gathered from a woman aged 18-35 years who had recovered from COVID-19. Each CDR3 is given with its conserved first and last residue. The D gene is left open where the match is weak. The listing skips clone size in some rows; elsewhere it reads once, few, many or a size class.

v_gene	j_gene	d_gene	abundance	CDR3aa	CDR3nt
TRBV6-5	TRBJ1-2	-	-	CASSYSIGGRNYGYTF	TGTGCCAGCAGTTACTCGATTGGAGGCAGGAACTATGGCTACACCTTC
TRBV3-1/TRBV3-2	TRBJ2-3	-	once	CASSQELARTDTQYF	TGTGCCAGCAGCCAAGAACTAGCCCGCACAGATACGCAGTATTTT
TRBV2	TRBJ2-5	TRBD1	-	CASSVDRGVQETQYF	TGTGCCAGCAGCGTGGACAGGGGGGTCCAAGAGACCCAGTACTTC
TRBV4-1	TRBJ2-1	TRBD2	-	CASSQEAGTTGDEQFF	TGCGCCAGCAGCCAAGAGGCGGGGACTACAGGCGATGAGCAGTTCTTC
TRBV19	TRBJ2-5	-	-	CASSLRGQETQYF	TGTGCCAGTAGTTTGCGGGGACAAGAGACCCAGTACTTC
TRBV7-3	TRBJ2-3	-	-	CASSPRTRGDTQYF	TGTGCCAGCAGCCCCCGGACCAGGGGAGATACGCAGTATTTT
TRBV19	TRBJ1-4	-	-	CASRPLPPTREKLFF	TGTGCCAGTAGGCCACTTCCCCCGACAAGGGAAAAACTGTTTTTT
TRBV7-8	TRBJ2-5	-	-	CASSLAKPTALRETQYF	TGTGCCAGCAGCTTAGCGAAGCCTACCGCTCTCAGGGAGACCCAGTACTTC
TRBV18	TRBJ1-1	-	once	CASSPTGNTEAFF	TGTGCCAGCTCACCTACAGGGAACACTGAAGCTTTCTTT
TRBV15	TRBJ2-7	-	once	CATSTRHSEQYF	TGTGCCACCAGCACCAGGCATAGCGAGCAGTACTTC
TRBV11-2	TRBJ2-3	-	-	CASSLDAPDNTDTQYF	TGTGCCAGCAGCTTAGACGCGCCGGACAACACAGATACGCAGTATTTT
TRBV7-2	TRBJ2-7	TRBD1	-	CASSLAWTGDRYEQYF	TGTGCCAGCAGCTTAGCCTGGACAGGGGATCGGTACGAGCAGTACTTC
TRBV27	TRBJ1-2	-	-	CASSLVGGIYGYTF	TGTGCCAGCAGTTTAGTAGGAGGGATTTATGGCTACACCTTC
TRBV2	TRBJ2-5	-	-	CASRQFQETQYF	TGTGCCAGCCGACAGTTCCAAGAGACCCAGTACTTC
TRBV7-7	TRBJ2-3	TRBD2	-	CASSLGASGVADTQYF	TGTGCTAGCAGCTTAGGGGCTAGCGGGGTCGCAGATACGCAGTATTTT
TRBV5-6	TRBJ1-5	-	-	CASSMLSGGNQPQHF	TGTGCCAGCAGCATGCTGTCAGGGGGCAATCAGCCCCAGCATTTT
TRBV7-2	TRBJ2-1	-	-	CASSPESVKQFF	TGTGCCAGCAGCCCCGAGAGCGTTAAGCAGTTCTTC
TRBV27	TRBJ1-2	-	-	CASSLSGRGGGYGYTF	TGTGCCAGCAGTTTATCTGGCAGGGGCGGGGGCTATGGCTACACCTTC
TRBV2	TRBJ2-5	-	-	CASSEEGPGRETQYF	TGTGCCAGCAGTGAGGAGGGGCCTGGCCGGGAGACCCAGTACTTC
TRBV4-1	TRBJ2-2	-	-	CASSQRDANTGELFF	TGCGCCAGCAGCCAACGGGATGCGAACACCGGGGAGCTGTTTTTT
TRBV12-3/TRBV12-4	TRBJ1-3	-	-	CAIGQSSGNTIYF	TGTGCCATCGGACAGTCCTCTGGAAACACCATATATTTT
TRBV28	TRBJ1-5	TRBD1	-	CASSLGGTGLNQPQHF	TGTGCCAGCAGTTTGGGCGGGACAGGATTAAATCAGCCCCAGCATTTT
TRBV10-3	TRBJ2-3	-	-	CAISAGDTQYF	TGTGCCATCAGTGCGGGGGATACGCAGTATTTT
TRBV24-1	TRBJ2-6	-	-	CATSDNTGANVLTF	TGTGCCACCAGTGATAATACAGGGGCCAACGTCCTGACTTTC
TRBV5-6	TRBJ2-7	-	-	CASSWGHNYEQYF	TGTGCCAGCAGCTGGGGACATAACTACGAGCAGTACTTC
TRBV29-1	TRBJ1-1	-	-	CSVEDEGDSTEAFF	TGCAGCGTTGAAGATGAGGGGGATTCCACTGAAGCTTTCTTT
TRBV18	TRBJ1-5	TRBD1	-	CASSPRRGQGNQPQHF	TGTGCCAGCTCACCACGCAGGGGGCAAGGCAATCAGCCCCAGCATTTT